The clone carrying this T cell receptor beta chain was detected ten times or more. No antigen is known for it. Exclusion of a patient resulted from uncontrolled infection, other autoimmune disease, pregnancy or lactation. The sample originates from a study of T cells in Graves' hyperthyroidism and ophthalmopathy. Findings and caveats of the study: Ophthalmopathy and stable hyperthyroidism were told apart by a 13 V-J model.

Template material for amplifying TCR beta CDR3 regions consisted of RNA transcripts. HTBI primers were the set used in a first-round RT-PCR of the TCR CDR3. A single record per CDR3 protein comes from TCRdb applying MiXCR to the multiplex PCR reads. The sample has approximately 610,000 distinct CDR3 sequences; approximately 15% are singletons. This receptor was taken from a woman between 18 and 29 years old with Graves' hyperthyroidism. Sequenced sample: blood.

The DNA for the CDR3 is TGTGCCAGCAGTGGGACTCCCGTAAGGGCAGATACGCAGTATTTT. It specifies CASSGTPVRADTQYF. This chain links TRBV27 with TRBJ2-3; weak D call: TRBD2 (6 bases). Trimming removed 5 bases from V and 4 bases from J, with 16 bases in between. The germline gives CDR1 MNHEY, CDR2 SMNVEV (reference sequence). This CDR3 comprises 15 residues.